Following are 23 T cell receptor beta chains from one sample sequenced in a study of lymphopenia after photon versus proton radiotherapy. Method: immunoSEQ multiplex PCR; TCRdb's copy keeps in-frame clones and lacks some. The table includes nearly 25,000 clones, roughly 80% detected once. The starting material was peripheral blood, obtained from a patient treated with proton-based radiotherapy. Source of these receptors: a woman aged 70-85 years with pancreatic cancer.

The chain joins TRBV28 to TRBJ1-2; D unresolved. This CDR3 contains 13 residues. Trimming left V 6 bases short and J 3 bases short, with 11 bases between. Germline CDR1 is MDHEN and CDR2 is SYDVKM. As DNA, the CDR3 is TGTGCCAGCAGGGACCCGGCGGACTATGGCTACACCTTC. Residues: CASRDPADYGYTF.

V usage is TRBV10-3 and J usage is TRBJ1-1, with a possible D match to TRBD1 (5 bases). The CDR3 runs 13 residues. The germline V and J ends were trimmed by 5 bases and 6 bases, with 13 bases remaining between them. Germline CDR1 and CDR2: ENHRY and SYGVKD. The CDR3 spells CAISKGTTAEAFF. In DNA form, the CDR3 reads TGTGCCATCAGTAAAGGGACTACGGCTGAAGCTTTCTTT.

This clone was seen once. The rearrangement joins TRBV27 to TRBJ2-7, with TRBD2 matching over 11 bases. The CDR3 has 16 residues. CDR1 and CDR2 (germline): MNHEY, SMNVEV (reference sequence). The ends lost 2 bases at V and 3 bases at J; junction bases unmatched: 6. Here the CDR3 reads CASSLETSGALYEQYF. DNA of the CDR3: TGTGCCAGCAGTTTAGAGACTAGCGGGGCCCTCTACGAGCAGTACTTC.

The rearrangement joins TRBV25-1 to TRBJ2-7, with 10 bases that match TRBD2. The CDR3 has 15 residues. V was pared by 5 bases and J by 1 base, with 5 bases of the junction left unmatched. Germline V gene lookup returns CDR1 MGHDK and CDR2 SYGVNS. DNA of the CDR3: TGTGCCAGCAGTTTCCTAGCGGGAGCGTCCTACGAGCAGTACTTC. The encoded protein is CASSFLAGASYEQYF.

This clone has only one observation. The chain has TRBV28 and TRBJ1-5; D is unresolved. Trimming took 2 bases from V and 6 from J, leaving 8 bases between them. Germline V lookup: CDR1 MDHEN, CDR2 SYDVKM. The CDR3 is made up of 13 amino acids. CDR3 region: CASSLIGSQPQHF. CDR3 in DNA: TGTGCCAGCAGTTTAATCGGGAGTCAGCCCCAGCATTTT.

This clone was detected only once. This sequence joins TRBV5-8 and TRBJ2-7; TRBD1 matches 9 bases. Losses at the gene ends were 4 bases for V and 3 bases for J; bases not matched to a gene: 8. The V gene's germline CDR1 is SGHTS and CDR2 YDEGEE. This CDR3 is 15 amino acids long. The CDR3 protein is CASSPKRQGDYEQYF. CDR3 in DNA: TGTGCCAGCAGCCCTAAGCGACAGGGGGACTACGAGCAGTACTTC.

As DNA, the CDR3 is TGTGCCAGCAGCCCCCCAAGGGACATTCAGTACTTC. Protein: CASSPPRDIQYF. V is TRBV7-9 and J is TRBJ2-4, with unresolved D. CDR3 length: 12 residues. Germline CDR1 and CDR2: SEHNR and FQNEAQ (reference sequence). Trimming shortened V by 5 bases and J by 8 bases, and 10 bases separated the two germline ends.

This clone was detected only a few times. J is TRBJ2-5 and V is TRBV28; TRBD1 agrees at 9 bases. V lost 3 bases, J lost 4 bases, and 9 bases stayed unmatched. Germline CDR1 MDHEN, CDR2 SYDVKM. This CDR3 has 16 residues. CDR3: CASSFLGQGYAETQYF. The CDR3 bases are TGTGCCAGCAGTTTTCTGGGACAGGGTTATGCAGAGACCCAGTACTTC.

J is TRBJ1-2 and V is TRBV19; unclear D gene. The CDR3 has 11 residues. Trimming took 6 bases from V and 6 from J, leaving 8 bases between them. Germline CDR1 LNHDA, CDR2 SQIVND (reference sequence). CDR3 coding DNA: TGTGCCAGTAGCCGGGGAGATGGCTACACCTTC. Translated: CASSRGDGYTF.

The chain carries TRBV19 and TRBJ2-7; tentative D call: TRBD1 (5 bases). Trimming cost V 5 bases and J 0 bases, with 11 bases left between them. Germline V lookup: CDR1 LNHDA, CDR2 SQIVND (reference sequence). The CDR3 totals 14 residues. The CDR3: CASSLTGNSYEQYF. CDR3 bases: TGTGCCAGTAGTCTAACAGGTAACTCCTACGAGCAGTACTTC.

This chain connects TRBV4-1 to TRBJ2-5; the match to TRBD1 covers 7 bases. CDR1 is MGHRA and CDR2 is YSYEKL in the germline V gene. The CDR3 has 14 residues. With V trimmed by 0 bases and J by 8 bases, 6 bases remained unmatched. CDR3 DNA sequence: TGCGCCAGCAGCCAAGAAGAGGGGGCGGGTACCCAGTACTTC. This gives the protein CASSQEEGAGTQYF.

The DNA of the CDR3 is TGTGCCAGCACTACAGGGACCGGGGAGCTGTTTTTT. Translation: CASTTGTGELFF. This chain joins TRBV28 and TRBJ2-2; TRBD1 might be the D (6 bases). The length of the CDR3 is 12 residues. V lost 7 bases and J lost 5, with 8 bases in between. Germline CDR1 reads MDHEN; CDR2 reads SYDVKM.

The CDR3 reads CASSPGTSGKYEQYF. In DNA, the CDR3 is TGTGCCAGCAGCCCGGGCACTAGCGGAAAGTACGAGCAGTACTTC. The V call is TRBV6-6, the J call TRBJ2-7; TRBD2 matches at 8 bases. Germline-derived CDR1 and CDR2 are MNHNY and SVGAGI (reference sequence). With 6 bases clipped from V and 4 bases from J, the junction kept 11 bases outside the gene matches. The CDR3 sequence is 15 residues long.

The chain is built from TRBV2 and TRBJ1-5; D not certain. CDR1 is SNHLY, CDR2 FYNNEI, per germline. V was clipped by 8 bases and J by 3 bases, with 14 bases between them. The CDR3 loop spans 14 amino acids. The CDR3 bases are TGTGCCAGCGCAAAGGATGGGGACAATCAGCCCCAGCATTTT. Its translation: CASAKDGDNQPQHF. The full variable domain, in which reference TRBV2 and TRBJ1-5 provide the parts outside the CDR3, is EPEVTQTPSHQVTQMGQEVILRCVPISNHLYFYWYRQILGQKVEFLVSFYNNEISEKSEIFDDQFSVERPDGSNFTLKIRSTKLEDSAMYFCASAKDGDNQPQHFGDGTRLSIL.

The chain carries TRBV28 and TRBJ2-3; 8 bases line up with TRBD2. The V segment lost 5 bases and the J segment 0 bases; nucleotides outside the gene matches: 13. The CDR3 is 18 amino acids. Germline V lookup: CDR1 MDHEN, CDR2 SYDVKM. In DNA form, the CDR3 reads TGTGCCAGCAGTCGCGGACTAGCCGTTACTGCTAGCACAGATACGCAGTATTTT. As protein: CASSRGLAVTASTDTQYF.

V and J are TRBV18 and TRBJ2-5; no reliable D call. The CDR3 has 14 residues. Germline V lookup: CDR1 KGHSH, CDR2 LQKENI. Trimming stripped 3 bases from V and 0 bases from J, with 8 bases between. The CDR3 DNA is TGTGCCAGCTCACCGGGCAACAACCAAGAGACCCAGTACTTC. Amino acids: CASSPGNNQETQYF.

The V call is TRBV25-1, the J call TRBJ1-4; D uncertain. CDR1 and CDR2 from the germline V gene are MGHDK and SYGVNS. The CDR3 sequence is 16 residues long. V lost 6 bases and J 0 bases, leaving 14 bases between the germline ends. The DNA of the CDR3 is TGTGCCAGCAGCCAGAGAGTAACCACAACTAATGAAAAACTGTTTTTT. Translated, it gives CASSQRVTTTNEKLFF. Supplemented by reference TRBV25-1 and TRBJ1-4, the full variable domain reads EADIYQTPRYLVIGTGKKITLECSQTMGHDKMYWYQQDPGMELHLIHYSYGVNSTEKGDLSSESTVSRIRTEHFPLTLESARPSHTSQYLCASSQRVTTTNEKLFFGSGTQLSVL.

The chain recombines TRBV18 with TRBJ2-5; D is ambiguous. Germline values: CDR1 KGHSH, CDR2 LQKENI. This CDR3 has 12 residues. V lost 0 bases and J lost 1, with 0 bases in between. CDR3 bases: TGTGCCAGCTCACCACCCCAAGAGACCCAGTACTTC. Amino acid sequence: CASSPPQETQYF.

The chain joins TRBV28 to TRBJ2-1; 8 bases match TRBD2. Trimming at V came to 8 bases and at J to 0 bases, leaving 6 bases not matched to a gene. Per germline, CDR1 MDHEN and CDR2 SYDVKM. The CDR3 loop spans 15 amino acids. This chain's CDR3 is CASEPSGSSYNEQFF. CDR3 bases: TGTGCCAGCGAGCCCAGCGGGAGCTCCTACAATGAGCAGTTCTTC. Full variable domain (remainder filled in from reference TRBV28 and TRBJ2-1): DVKVTQSSRYLVKRTGEKVFLECVQDMDHENMFWYRQDPGLGLRLIYFSYDVKMKEKGDIPEGYSVSREKKERFSLILESASTNQTSMYLCASEPSGSSYNEQFFGPGTRLTVL.

The chain employs TRBV28 and TRBJ1-3, with D uncertain. V lost 7 bases and J 6 bases, leaving 13 bases between the germline ends. Germline V gene data show CDR1 as MDHEN and CDR2 as SYDVKM. There are 13 residues in the CDR3. CDR3 in DNA: TGTGCCAGCAAAGGTGGTTGGGAAAACACCATATATTTT. Its protein product is CASKGGWENTIYF.

The rearrangement uses TRBV28 and TRBJ1-4; 10 bases are a match to TRBD1. The J segment lost 7 bases and the V segment lost 5 bases, leaving 7 bases of the junction unmatched. From germline, CDR1 is MDHEN and CDR2 SYDVKM. CDR3 length equals 15 residues. CDR3 sequence reads: CASSRTGQGFEKLFF. The CDR3 DNA sequence: TGTGCCAGCAGTAGAACGGGACAGGGGTTTGAAAAACTGTTTTTT.

The V and J genes are TRBV4-3 and TRBJ1-2; D perhaps matches TRBD1 (6 bases). CDR3 length: 15 residues. Germline loops: CDR1 LGHNA, CDR2 YSLEER. Trimming stripped 0 bases from V and 6 bases from J, with 14 bases between. This chain's CDR3 is CASSQELQGRDGYTF. CDR3 nucleotides: TGCGCCAGCAGCCAAGAGTTACAGGGAAGGGATGGCTACACCTTC.

The chain joins TRBV5-1 to TRBJ2-7, with 7 bases matching TRBD2. The CDR3 has 14 amino acids. Germline loops: CDR1 SGHRS, CDR2 YFSETQ. Losses at the gene ends were 5 bases for V and 4 bases for J; bases not matched to a gene: 9. DNA for the CDR3: TGCGCCAGCAGTCTTTCGACTAGCAGATACGAGCAGTACTTC. Translated: CASSLSTSRYEQYF.